The rows below give T cell receptor beta chains drawn from one sample of a study of HIV-infected patients and healthy controls. MiXCR was run by TCRdb on the 5' RACE reads, yielding one entry per CDR3 protein. The data contain about 8,500 distinct CDR3 sequences, approximately 5.3% of them singletons. Material for sequencing was blood. These receptors were obtained from an adult in good health. CDR3s include the opening cysteine and the closing phenylalanine or tryptophan. Fields, in order: J gene, D gene, V gene, clone size, CDR3 protein, CDR3 DNA. The D gene is left open where the match is weak. Clone size, where shown, is once, few, many, or a class for clones that have expanded.

>TRBJ2-1|TRBD2|TRBV5-4|medium-sized
CASSVSGGSYNEQFF
TGTGCCAGCAGCGTTAGCGGGGGTTCCTACAATGAGCAGTTCTTC
>TRBJ2-1|NA|TRBV5-4|medium-sized
CASSSGTDGEQFF
TGTGCCAGCAGCTCCGGGACGGATGGGGAGCAGTTCTTC
>TRBJ2-6|NA|TRBV6-1|many
CASSESAASGANVLTF
TGTGCCAGCAGTGAATCGGCAGCCTCTGGGGCCAACGTCCTGACTTTC
>TRBJ1-2|NA|TRBV11-2|medium-sized
CASSLNRGGANYGYTF
TGTGCCAGCAGCTTAAATCGAGGTGGAGCTAACTATGGCTACACCTTC
>TRBJ2-3|NA|TRBV27|medium-sized
CASSLDPLPDGTDTQYF
TGTGCCAGCAGTTTAGACCCACTACCTGATGGCACAGATACGCAGTATTTT
>TRBJ2-1|TRBD2|TRBV5-1|many
CASSFFQRGTPNLSSYNEQFF
TGCGCCAGCAGCTTCTTCCAGCGGGGGACCCCGAACCTGAGCTCCTACAATGAGCAGTTCTTC
>TRBJ2-3|TRBD2|TRBV3-1|NA
CASSQMSLAGTPYTDTQYF
TGTGCCAGCAGCCAAATGAGTCTAGCGGGAACGCCGTACACAGATACGCAGTATTTT
>TRBJ2-3|TRBD2|TRBV11-2|medium-sized
CASSLAGREDTQYF
TGTGCCAGCAGCTTGGCGGGGAGGGAAGATACGCAGTATTTT
>TRBJ1-6|NA|TRBV27|many
CASSLISLLSPLHF
TGTGCCAGCAGTTTAATTTCCCTTTTGTCACCCCTCCACTTT
>TRBJ2-1|NA|TRBV7-9|many
CASSQLPTWGVDEQFF
TGTGCCAGCAGCCAGTTACCGACGTGGGGGGTGGATGAGCAGTTCTTC
>TRBJ2-2|TRBD2|TRBV6-5|medium-sized
CASSGGLVLTGELFF
TGTGCCAGCAGTGGGGGACTAGTACTGACCGGGGAGCTGTTTTTT
>TRBJ1-1|NA|TRBV28|medium-sized
CASRTTQGPLEAFF
TGTGCCAGCAGAACCACTCAGGGGCCCCTTGAAGCTTTCTTT
>TRBJ2-7|NA|TRBV20-1|many
CSARDPGGRKIYEQYF
TGCAGTGCTAGAGATCCAGGGGGGCGGAAAATCTACGAGCAGTACTTC
>TRBJ2-5|NA|TRBV15|many
CATSRDYGGQGETQYF
TGTGCCACCAGCAGAGATTACGGGGGCCAAGGAGAGACCCAGTACTTC
>TRBJ2-2|TRBD2|TRBV7-9|many
CASSWTSGSISGELFF
TGTGCCAGCAGCTGGACTAGCGGGAGTATATCCGGGGAGCTGTTTTTT
>TRBJ2-1|NA|TRBV20-1|medium-sized
CSARDPGLHYNEQFF
TGCAGTGCTAGAGACCCGGGACTTCACTACAATGAGCAGTTCTTC
>TRBJ2-1|TRBD1|TRBV15|medium-sized
CATSRRTGRYNEQFF
TGTGCCACCAGCAGAAGGACAGGGCGCTACAATGAGCAGTTCTTC
>TRBJ2-1|NA|TRBV5-4|many
CASSHGGGTANYNEQFF
TGTGCCAGCAGCCACGGGGGTGGGACAGCCAACTACAATGAGCAGTTCTTC
>TRBJ1-5|NA|TRBV19|many
CASNTRDQPQHF
TGTGCCAGTAATACCAGGGATCAGCCCCAGCATTTT
>TRBJ2-1|NA|TRBV7-9|medium-sized
CASSLSRGNEQFF
TGTGCCAGCAGCTTGAGTAGGGGGAATGAGCAGTTCTTC
>TRBJ2-2|NA|TRBV29-1|medium-sized
CSVERQSTGELFF
TGCAGCGTTGAACGGCAGTCAACCGGGGAGCTGTTTTTT
>TRBJ2-3|TRBD2|TRBV7-2|NA
CASRLQGLGGTSTDTQYF
TGTGCCAGCAGATTACAGGGACTAGGCGGGACTAGCACAGATACGCAGTATTTT
>TRBJ2-1|TRBD1|TRBV14|many
CASSYRTGDINEQFF
TGTGCCAGCAGCTATCGGACAGGGGATATCAATGAGCAGTTCTTC
>TRBJ2-2|NA|TRBV12-3/TRBV12-4|NA
CASSFGGSAGGTGELFF
TGTGCCAGCAGTTTTGGGGGTTCCGCCGGGGGCACCGGGGAGCTGTTTTTT